This T cell receptor beta chain was observed in a study of blood T cell repertoires in COVID-19. Study in general: Acute-phase and convalescent COVID-19 samples originated in the United States, Italy and Spain. T cells, B-cell-depleted T cells, or PBMCs provided the cDNA or gDNA that served as material.

Per the original methods: Researchers report that nucleated cell counts were estimated from reference gene primer amplification. Profiled with immunoSEQ multiplex PCR; TCRdb holds only in-frame clones, not every one. The D gene and trimming were derived from the DNA, and the V and J assignments and clone size from that table. The repertoire holds just under 55,000 clones, 90% seen once, with 6.5% to 9% in the top ten. The TCR originated in a woman aged 40 to 55 with active COVID-19. The sample comprised peripheral blood.

CDR3 sequence (DNA): TGTGCCAGCAGCTTAACCTTTACCGCGGCCCCATACAATGAGCAGTTCTTC. This translates into CASSLTFTAAPYNEQFF. V and J are TRBV11-3 and TRBJ2-1; D is unclear. The CDR3 has 17 amino acids. V gave up 2 bases and J gave up 4 bases, with 18 bases separating them. Germline V gene data show CDR1 as SGHNT and CDR2 as YENEEA.